These T cell receptor beta chains were read from a single sample in a study of PD-1 blockade in classical Hodgkin lymphoma. The protocol was immunoSEQ multiplex PCR, while the TCRdb copy is restricted to in-frame clones and leaves out a portion. Of tens of thousands of clones listed, nearly 80% are singletons. The material sequenced was peripheral blood mononuclear cells (PBMCs), taken before the fourth cycle of nivolumab. Receptors originate from a human donor with classical Hodgkin lymphoma. Both conserved end residues are part of each CDR3. The order of the fields is D gene, clone size, J gene, V gene, CDR3 DNA, CDR3 protein. A D gene is named only where the DNA matches it firmly. Size values are once, few and many counts, or a class for expanded clones, and some rows have none.

TRBD2,few,TRBJ2-5,TRBV29-1,TGCAGCGTTGCTCTCGGGGGGGGAGAGACCCAGTACTTC,CSVALGGGETQYF
NA,NA,TRBJ2-7,TRBV5-1,TGCGCCAGCAGCTCGGGACCGGGTCCGGCCACCTACGAGCAGTACTTC,CASSSGPGPATYEQYF
NA,NA,TRBJ2-1,TRBV15,TGTGCCACGACTAGGACATTCGGCAATGAGCAGTTCTTC,CATTRTFGNEQFF
NA,NA,TRBJ2-1,TRBV30,TGTGCCTGGAGTGGAGGTACGGCGTCTTCCTCCTACAATGAGCAGTTCTTC,CAWSGGTASSSYNEQFF
NA,NA,TRBJ1-2,TRBV5-1,TGCGCCAGCAGCCCCGCGGGGGCGAACTATGGCTACACCTTC,CASSPAGANYGYTF
TRBD1,NA,TRBJ1-2,TRBV29-1,TGCAGCGTTGAAGATTGGGGGGGACAGGGCGCCGGCTACACCTTC,CSVEDWGGQGAGYTF
TRBD2,few,TRBJ2-3,TRBV9,TGTGCCAGCAGCGTAGGGACTAGCGGTAGCACAGATACGCAGTATTTT,CASSVGTSGSTDTQYF
NA,NA,TRBJ2-5,TRBV5-6,TGTGCCAGCAGCTTGGGCAGGGTTAGGCAAGAGACCCAGTACTTC,CASSLGRVRQETQYF
NA,once,TRBJ1-2,TRBV28,TGTGCCAGCAGTTGGGCTAACTATGGCTACACCTTC,CASSWANYGYTF
TRBD1,NA,TRBJ2-2,TRBV5-1,TGCGCCAGCAGCTACAGGGGGCATGGCACCGGGGAGCTGTTTTTT,CASSYRGHGTGELFF
TRBD1,NA,TRBJ1-1,TRBV27,TGTGCCAGCAGTTTATCAAGGACAGGGTCGACTTTCTTT,CASSLSRTGSTFF
NA,NA,TRBJ1-2,TRBV18,TGTGCCAGCTCACCCGGGAAGGACTATGGCTACACCTTC,CASSPGKDYGYTF
NA,NA,TRBJ1-1,TRBV28,TGTGCCAGCAGTTTATGGCAGGGCTCGAACATGAACACTGAAGCTTTCTTT,CASSLWQGSNMNTEAFF
NA,NA,TRBJ1-2,TRBV9,TGTGCCAGCAGCGTAGGGGCAGGGGTGGGCTATGGCTACACCTTC,CASSVGAGVGYGYTF
NA,NA,TRBJ1-4,TRBV5-4,TGTGCCAGCAGCTTGGCGGCAACTAATGAAAAACTGTTTTTT,CASSLAATNEKLFF
NA,once,TRBJ2-5,TRBV7-3,TGTGCCAGCAGCTCGACTAGTCGTAACGAGACCCAGTACTTC,CASSSTSRNETQYF
TRBD1,NA,TRBJ1-2,TRBV6-1,TGTGCCAGCATTGGGACAGGGGGCGGCGGCTACACCTTC,CASIGTGGGGYTF
TRBD1,NA,TRBJ2-2,TRBV30,TGTGCCTGGGTTGGACAGGGCATCCCCGGGGAGCTGTTTTTT,CAWVGQGIPGELFF
TRBD1,NA,TRBJ2-7,TRBV28,TGTGCCATTTCGGGACAGTCCTACGAGCAGTACTTC,CAISGQSYEQYF
TRBD1,few,TRBJ1-5,TRBV2,TGTGCCAGCAGCCTCGACCCGGGACAGATTAGCAATCAGCCCCAGCATTTT,CASSLDPGQISNQPQHF
TRBD1,NA,TRBJ1-4,TRBV30,TGTGCCTGGCAGCCGGGACAGGGTAGTGCTAATGAAAAACTGTTTTTT,CAWQPGQGSANEKLFF
NA,few,TRBJ1-2,TRBV11-2,TGTGCCAGCAGCTTAACAGGGCGCGGCTACACCTTC,CASSLTGRGYTF
NA,NA,TRBJ1-3,TRBV15,TGTGCCACCAGCGACAGCCACTCCTCTGGAAACACCATATATTTT,CATSDSHSSGNTIYF
NA,NA,TRBJ2-2,TRBV12-5,TGTGCTAGTGGCAGGGACACCGGGGAGCTGTTTTTT,CASGRDTGELFF
TRBD1,NA,TRBJ1-5,TRBV4-3,TGCGCCAGCAGCCAAGAAATCTTTGGCAGGGGGCTAAATCAGCCCCAGCATTTT,CASSQEIFGRGLNQPQHF
TRBD2,NA,TRBJ2-1,TRBV19,TGTGCCAGTAGTATAAGGACTAGCGGCGAGCAGTTCTTC,CASSIRTSGEQFF
NA,NA,TRBJ1-1,TRBV7-6,TGTGCCAGCAGCTTAGGAACGAACACTGAAGCTTTCTTT,CASSLGTNTEAFF